This T cell receptor beta chain was obtained from a study of shared clonotypes between healthy human individuals. Study-level background: With ages of 18 to 49, the donors were a couple of women and three men.

Overall study findings and caveats: Sampling covered nothing but blood. Tissue TCR repertoires likely differ from those found in blood. Shared across a few donors were roughly 5% of the naive CD4 clonotypes.

Concerning this clone: Its target is not known.

Each sample came from a Caucasian adult donor living in Nashville, Tennessee. Method: immunoSEQ multiplex PCR; TCRdb's copy keeps in-frame clones and lacks some. The table has about 980,000 clones, around 80% seen once. CDR1 and CDR2 (germline): SGHRS, YFSETQ. J lost 7 bases, V lost 4 bases, and 6 bases had no gene match. The CDR3 is made up of 14 amino acids. The receptor's source is a man younger than 30 in good health. The source material was memory CD4+ T cells sorted from blood. Subset denoted: CD45RA-negative fraction. V is TRBV5-1 and J is TRBJ1-1; TRBD1 matches 11 bases. The CDR3 loop is CASSAGTGGREAFF. The CDR3 region has the DNA TGCGCCAGCAGCGCGGGGACAGGGGGGCGTGAAGCTTTCTTT.